This T cell receptor beta chain was observed in a study of tissue T cells after allogeneic stem cell transplantation. Study-wide points: The patient cohort was small and clinically heterogeneous, with limited sampling depth.

This clone was detected only a few times. Its target is not known. The genes are named according to mouse. The read comes to an end 1 residue before the CDR3 does, leaving the germline J gene to fill in the end. This CDR3 spans 15 amino acids. With 1 base removed from V and 0 bases from J, the gap between germline ends came to 7 bases. Germline V gene data show CDR1 as NSQYPW and CDR2 as LRSPGD (reference sequence). The time point denotes: mouse harvest day 7 after allogeneic transplant. The graft held 10^6 splenic CD5+ T cells and 10^7 T-cell-depleted bone marrow cells. This table comes from immunoSEQ multiplex PCR, and its TCRdb copy is limited to in-frame clones, with some not included. This table holds thousands of clones, approximately 59% found once.

The sequence came from a female BALB/c mouse given C57BL/6 T cells with graft-versus-host disease after an allogeneic hematopoietic cell transplant. The sample was spleen. The chain joins TRBV1 to TRBJ1-3, with D tentatively TRBD1 (5 bases). The CDR3 protein is CTCSAAGYSGNTLYF. Partial CDR3 DNA: TGCACCTGCAGTGCAGCAGGGTATTCTGGAAATACGCTCTAT.